Described below is a single T cell receptor (beta chain) sequence and its context. Generated by immunoSEQ multiplex PCR, the TCRdb table keeps only in-frame clones and is missing some. The sample records fewer than 350,000 clones, about 91% being singletons. Germline V gives CDR1 SGHDN, CDR2 FVKESK. J lost 3 bases, V lost 6 bases, and 4 bases had no gene match. This CDR3 has 14 amino acids. The sample belongs to a study of blood T cell repertoires in COVID-19. Study-wide context: PBMCs, B-cell-depleted T cells, or T cells provided the cDNA or gDNA that made up the material.

A case of COVID-19 had been met by exposed participants within 2 weeks before study entry. The receptor was isolated from a man in his forties who had been exposed to COVID-19. V gene TRBV14 combines with J gene TRBJ1-2, with TRBD1 matching 10 bases. The specimen sequenced was PBMCs or T cells enriched from blood (not recorded which). In nucleotides, the CDR3 is TGTGCCAGCAGGGGACAGGGGAGAGACTATGGCTACACCTTC. Amino acids: CASRGQGRDYGYTF.